This TCR beta chain was identified in a study of type 1 regulatory T cells. General study points: Compared with non-Tr1 cells, Tr1 cells showed a narrower TCR repertoire.

TCRdb recomputed calls from the reads with MiXCR, one row per CDR3 protein. The profile covers about 65,000 distinct CDR3 sequences, with 45% to 50% appearing a single time and about 2.1% taken by the ten largest. Only a few counts were recorded for this clonotype. What it binds is unknown. Germline V gene lookup returns CDR1 MNHEY and CDR2 SVGAGI. The CDR3 consists of 15 residues. Trimming removed 6 bases at V and 4 bases at J, with 16 bases between. This chain connects TRBV6-5 to TRBJ2-1, with D uncertain. The TCR comes from a human donor in good health. Sample: cultured non-Tr1 T cells, either the whole culture or a sorted T cell fraction (not recorded which). CDR3 in amino acids: CASRQSRRVYNEQFF. The CDR3 DNA reads as TGTGCCAGCAGGCAGTCGAGGCGCGTGTACAATGAGCAGTTCTTC.